This is a list of T cell receptor beta chains from one sample in a study of T cells after yellow fever vaccination. Each CDR3 protein gets one entry after TCRdb re-called the 5' RACE reads with MiXCR. Here the sample spans around 73,000 distinct CDR3 sequences, around 7.3% being singletons. Specimen: CD8+ T cells sorted from PBMCs, collected on the day of the yellow fever booster vaccination. The receptors derive from a man aged 25-45 years who received the YFV17D yellow fever vaccine. The CDR3 runs from the conserved cysteine through the conserved F or W. Not every row has a clone size; where given, it reads once, few, many or a size class.

V gene	CDR3 length	clone size	J gene	CDR3 protein
TRBV9	15	-	TRBJ2-7	CASSVAGGSTYEQYF
TRBV20-1	13	-	TRBJ2-2	CSARASSSGELFF
TRBV24-1	12	-	TRBJ1-4	CATSAPEEKLFF
TRBV4-3	16	many	TRBJ2-3	CASSQTSGSPADTQYF
TRBV5-4	16	-	TRBJ2-2	CASSLGGTRDTGELFF
TRBV18	16	few	TRBJ2-5	CASSSRSSGLEETQYF
TRBV3-1	16	many	TRBJ2-2	CASSQGEAGDAGELFF
TRBV7-2	16	few	TRBJ2-7	CASSYGSGRGGYEQYF
TRBV24-1	14	-	TRBJ2-5	CATSGSGLQETQYF
TRBV7-2	10	few	TRBJ2-2	CASSLVELFF
TRBV5-6	14	-	TRBJ1-1	CASSLGGPNTEAFF
TRBV3-1	15	many	TRBJ2-1	CASSALAGGYNEQFF
TRBV6-1	15	-	TRBJ2-3	CASSRLAASTDTQYF
TRBV4-3	12	few	TRBJ2-1	CASSQDLAEQFF
TRBV9	13	-	TRBJ2-5	CASSAGNQETQYF
TRBV4-3	16	few	TRBJ2-7	CASSQELSGGLYEQYF
TRBV6-2/TRBV6-3	14	few	TRBJ2-7	CASKRTGGAYEQYF
TRBV5-1	14	many	TRBJ2-7	CASSLAGTSYEQYF
TRBV10-1	15	few	TRBJ2-3	CASSEGRKTTDTQYF
TRBV20-1	15	many	TRBJ2-7	CSARGVTGANYEQYF
TRBV3-1	17	-	TRBJ2-1	CATSPPSVGQGYNEQFF
TRBV27	14	few	TRBJ2-2	CASSLFGNTGELFF
TRBV4-3	16	-	TRBJ2-1	CASSLSGTSLYNEQFF
TRBV5-4	12	few	TRBJ2-1	CASSWEDNEQFF
TRBV20-1	14	-	TRBJ2-1	CSTLGASDHNEQFF
TRBV20-1	15	-	TRBJ2-1	CSASGSVSSYNEQFF
TRBV20-1	15	-	TRBJ2-1	CSARIRTSGYNEQFF
TRBV20-1	14	many	TRBJ1-1	CSAHRGAANTEAFF
TRBV7-8	15	-	TRBJ1-2	CASTYYQGSNYGYTF
TRBV12-5	14	-	TRBJ1-1	CAGGEGDGYTEAFF
TRBV20-1	15	-	TRBJ2-7	CSARTPGQGVNEQYF
TRBV30	12	-	TRBJ2-7	CAWSGLNYEQYF
TRBV27	14	-	TRBJ2-1	CASSKAGGPELSAF
TRBV7-6	14	few	TRBJ2-7	CASSSLPSFYEQYF
TRBV7-7	13	many	TRBJ2-2	CASSELPTGELFF
TRBV30	12	few	TRBJ2-7	CAWSVPSDEQYF
TRBV10-3	13	few	TRBJ2-1	CAMSEKAYNEQFF
TRBV20-1	14	-	TRBJ2-1	CSARGPTDHNEQFF
TRBV6-1	15	few	TRBJ2-7	CASRTGTALTYEQYF
TRBV27	12	-	TRBJ2-3	CASTGSTDTQYF
TRBV7-9	15	many	TRBJ2-3	CASSLGLADTDTQYF
TRBV27	13	few	TRBJ1-5	CASSLSEDQPQHF
TRBV4-1	15	few	TRBJ2-1	CASSQGGTSSTEQFF
TRBV4-3	14	-	TRBJ2-7	CASSPRTSIYEQYF
TRBV12-3/TRBV12-4	16	many	TRBJ2-2	CASSTPGQGNTGELFF
TRBV3-1	13	-	TRBJ2-1	CASEASTYNEQFF
TRBV3-1	16	-	TRBJ2-7	CASSPPPGAEFYEQYF
TRBV5-5	12	-	TRBJ1-2	CASSPLVGGYTF
TRBV19	15	few	TRBJ2-7	CASSTGTASFYEQYF
TRBV6-5	15	-	TRBJ1-1	CASSSFWGANTEAFF
TRBV20-1	15	-	TRBJ2-5	CSARDRSGRVETQYF
TRBV6-2/TRBV6-3	14	few	TRBJ2-1	CASIPAGGIPEQFF
TRBV27	15	few	TRBJ2-1	CASRLAGGTYNEQFF
TRBV4-3	14	few	TRBJ2-2	CASSRGLASEELFF
TRBV6-5	15	-	TRBJ1-2	CASSYSEGGNYGYTF